The present entry profiles one T cell receptor (beta chain) with its context. Its antigen remains undetermined. One base away there is no much larger clone; base qualities are not given. The sample belongs to a study of blood T cell repertoires in COVID-19 (dated by TCRdb to 2018 to 2021). For the study in its entirety: Collaborator samples came from the United States, Italy and Spain and covered acute and convalescent phases of COVID-19. Sample metadata almost always included a de-identified subject ID, COVID-19 status, age in years and sex. The dataset comprised deeply sampled blood TCRbeta repertoires from subjects exposed to, actively infected with, or recovered from COVID-19. Where available, HLA class I and class II types were obtained from metadata supplied by the sample provider rather than from assay-based typing. Samples came from the ongoing ImmuneRACE study (first 160 participants) plus 1,254 subjects from 6 global collaborators. The prospective study material was composed of cDNA or gDNA derived from T cells, B-cell-depleted T cells, or PBMCs. The repertoires were released in a freely available public database intended as a resource for research on the immune response to SARS-CoV-2.

TCRbeta CDR3 regions were amplified from genomic DNA using the immunoSEQ Assay, a bias-controlled multiplex PCR. The source study handled its data this way. The number of nucleated cells in each sample was estimated by amplification of reference gene primers within the assay. Sequence reads were collapsed and filtered to measure the absolute abundance of every unique TCRbeta CDR3 rearrangement. For each sample, productive Simpson clonality was calculated by taking the square root of Simpson's diversity index across productive rearrangements. The source is immuneACCESS, and TCRdb retained only in-frame sequences with V and J called. Part of the clones is not carried over; for the studies checked, unresolved V genes explain less than half of this, and the remainder is unexplained. For V, J and clone size, that table is used; D and trimming come from the DNA. The sample has around 120,000 clones on record, over 80% of them singletons. The biggest ten clones account for about a tenth of the sample.

What the authors observed across the whole study: The amount of clinical and demographic metadata varied by source and participant and was provided uncurated.

Whole blood was collected in K2EDTA tubes by collaborating institutions according to the institutions' own protocols. For TCRbeta analysis, collaborator samples were shipped as frozen whole blood, as isolated PBMCs, or as DNA extracted from either sample type. The sequencing sample was made of peripheral blood. This TCR came from a man in his forties with active or convalescent COVID-19.

The sequenced DNA is TGTGCCAGCAGTTACGGGGACTTCCAAGAGACCCAGTACTTC. This yields the protein CASSYGDFQETQYF. The chain was built from TRBV6-2 or TRBV6-3 and TRBJ2-5, with TRBD2 as a weak D call on 6 bases. CDR1 and CDR2 were assigned from the germline V gene as MNHEY and SVGEGT. Trimming at the junction amounts to 2 bases on V and 1 base on J, and the germline ends lie 8 bases apart. Counted from cysteine to phenylalanine, this CDR3 has 14 amino acids. This entry keeps only the CDR3 DNA: 42 bases, framed from base 1.